This T cell receptor (beta chain) was obtained from a study of blood T cell repertoires in COVID-19. On the study more broadly: Spain, Italy and the United States supplied samples that represented acute and convalescent COVID-19.

Authors' data handling: Amplifying reference gene primers gave estimates of nucleated cell counts. Some clones are missing from TCRdb's copy, which holds only in-frame ones; the method was immunoSEQ multiplex PCR. For V, J and clone size, that table is used; D and trimming come from the DNA. The data hold just under 350,000 clones, with under 95% observed a single time. Trimming took 4 bases from V and 2 from J; bases not matched to a gene: 5. The CDR3 has 14 amino acids. From germline, CDR1 is GTSNPN and CDR2 SVGIG (reference sequence). V is TRBV30 and J is TRBJ1-5; 7 bases match TRBD1. The TCR was taken from a young woman who had recovered from COVID-19. The specimen sequenced was peripheral blood. The CDR3 DNA sequence: TGTGCCTGGACAGGGGACAGCGGCAATCAGCCCCAGCATTTT. Amino acids: CAWTGDSGNQPQHF. The whole variable domain, remainder taken from reference TRBV30 and TRBJ1-5, is SQTIHQWPATLVQPVGSPLSLECTVEGTSNPNLYWYRQAAGRGLQLLFYSVGIGQISSEVPQNLSASRPQDRQFILSSKKLLLSDSGFYLCAWTGDSGNQPQHFGDGTRLSIL.